This T cell receptor (beta chain) was captured in a study of blood T cell repertoires in COVID-19. Study summary: Acute-phase and convalescent COVID-19 samples originated in the United States, Italy and Spain.

The CDR3 is made up of 16 amino acids. The germline V gene encodes CDR1 LNHDA and CDR2 SQIVND (reference sequence). The V and J ends lost 5 bases and 4 bases respectively, with 18 bases between them. Original processing methods: From reference gene primer amplification, estimates of nucleated cell counts were derived. Profiling relied on immunoSEQ multiplex PCR, and the TCRdb table lists in-frame clones only, not all of them. V and J calls and clone size follow that table, whereas D and trimming were derived from the DNA. The data show about 99,000 clones, 85% to 90% seen once. The chain links TRBV19 to TRBJ1-5; D remains ambiguous. The material sequenced was peripheral blood. The TCR sequence derives from a man between 50 and 59 years old with acute or convalescent COVID-19. The DNA for the CDR3 is TGTGCCAGTAGTCCCACTGCGGGGATTGTGAATCAGCCCCAGCATTTT. Protein: CASSPTAGIVNQPQHF. Full variable domain (outside the CDR3, taken from reference TRBV19 and TRBJ1-5): DGGITQSPKYLFRKEGQNVTLSCEQNLNHDAMYWYRQDPGQGLRLIYYSQIVNDFQKGDIAEGYSVSREKKESFPLTVTSAQKNPTAFYLCASSPTAGIVNQPQHFGDGTRLSIL.